The sequence of this T cell receptor (beta chain) was determined in a study of CD8 T cells in Susac syndrome. The CDR3 length is 14 residues. Germline V gene data show CDR1 as SQVTM and CDR2 as ANQGSEA. The V gene end was trimmed by 7 bases and the J gene end by 5 bases; junction bases not matched to a gene: 13. TCR beta sequencing was performed on blood CD8+ and CD4+ T cells. Negative isolation was used for CD8+ and CD4+ T cells, and FACS enrichment was applied to TEMRA cells. RNA amounts of about 0.5 to 1 ug underwent reverse transcription with random hexamers. A multiplex approach, immunoSEQ multiplex PCR, amplified TCR beta CDR3 across 54 Vbeta and 13 Jbeta. Via MiXCR, TCRdb re-called the immunoSEQ multiplex PCR reads, giving one row per CDR3 protein. The repertoire consists of about 190,000 distinct CDR3 sequences, with approximately 93% occurring once and the leading ten covering 0.1% to 0.12%.

The clonotype was recovered from a human donor in good health. Source material: CD4+ T cells from PBMCs. The chain is built from TRBV29-1 and TRBJ1-1; TRBD1 aligns across 7 bases. CDR3 loop: CSAHPQGGRTEAFF. CDR3 DNA sequence: TGCAGCGCCCACCCTCAGGGGGGGAGGACTGAAGCTTTCTTT.